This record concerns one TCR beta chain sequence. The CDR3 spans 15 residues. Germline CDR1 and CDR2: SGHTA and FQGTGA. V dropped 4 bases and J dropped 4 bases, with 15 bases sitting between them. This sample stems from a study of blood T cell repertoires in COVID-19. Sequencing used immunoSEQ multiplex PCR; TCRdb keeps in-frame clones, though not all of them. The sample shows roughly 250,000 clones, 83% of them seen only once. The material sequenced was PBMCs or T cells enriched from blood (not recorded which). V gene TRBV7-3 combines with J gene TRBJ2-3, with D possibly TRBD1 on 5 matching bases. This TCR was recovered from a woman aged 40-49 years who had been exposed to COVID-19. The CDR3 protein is CASSSYSGHADTQYF. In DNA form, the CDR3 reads TGTGCCAGCAGCTCCTATTCAGGGCACGCAGATACGCAGTATTTT.